One and the same sample provided the 4 T cell receptor beta chains below, sequenced in a study of blood T cell repertoires in COVID-19. Here immunoSEQ multiplex PCR was the method, and the copy in TCRdb shows in-frame clones only, minus some. The repertoire holds 85,000 to 110,000 clones, with approximately 89% as singletons. The specimen was peripheral blood. Receptors originate from an elderly woman in a cohort sampled during active COVID-19.

The chain employs TRBV3-1 (or the pseudogene TRBV3-2) and TRBJ2-5, with 7 bases fitting TRBD2. V gave up 4 bases and J gave up 5 bases; unmatched junction bases: 7. Germline values: CDR1 LGHDT, CDR2 YNNKEL (reference sequence). This CDR3 spans 14 amino acids. CDR3 DNA sequence: TGTGCCAGCAGCCCCGGGACTACGTGGGAGACCCAGTACTTC. Protein sequence: CASSPGTTWETQYF.

This chain uses TRBV18 with TRBJ2-5, with 7 bases lining up with TRBD1. Germline lookup yields CDR1 KGHSH and CDR2 LQKENI. V was clipped by 5 bases and J by 3 bases; unmatched bases: 3. The CDR3 runs to 13 residues. The CDR3 sequence: CASSRGTEETQYF. The CDR3 DNA sequence: TGTGCCAGCTCAAGGGGGACAGAAGAGACCCAGTACTTC.

The genes are TRBV12-5 and TRBJ2-1, with D perhaps TRBD1 (6 bases). The length of the CDR3 is 14 residues. Trimming took off 0 bases at V and 5 bases at J, with 8 bases between the two ends. Looked up from germline, CDR1 is LGHNT and CDR2 is FRNRAP. In DNA form, the CDR3 reads TGTGCTAGTGGTTTGGTACCAGGGGACAATGAGCAGTTCTTC. Translated: CASGLVPGDNEQFF.

The V call is TRBV7-3, the J call TRBJ2-7, with D possibly TRBD1 on 6 matching bases. This CDR3 spans 13 amino acids. V lost 2 bases and J 3 bases, leaving 8 bases between the germline ends. Looked up from germline, CDR1 is SGHTA and CDR2 is FQGTGA. The CDR3 loop reads CASSLEQGYEQYF. As DNA, the CDR3 is TGTGCCAGCAGCTTAGAACAGGGCTACGAGCAGTACTTC.